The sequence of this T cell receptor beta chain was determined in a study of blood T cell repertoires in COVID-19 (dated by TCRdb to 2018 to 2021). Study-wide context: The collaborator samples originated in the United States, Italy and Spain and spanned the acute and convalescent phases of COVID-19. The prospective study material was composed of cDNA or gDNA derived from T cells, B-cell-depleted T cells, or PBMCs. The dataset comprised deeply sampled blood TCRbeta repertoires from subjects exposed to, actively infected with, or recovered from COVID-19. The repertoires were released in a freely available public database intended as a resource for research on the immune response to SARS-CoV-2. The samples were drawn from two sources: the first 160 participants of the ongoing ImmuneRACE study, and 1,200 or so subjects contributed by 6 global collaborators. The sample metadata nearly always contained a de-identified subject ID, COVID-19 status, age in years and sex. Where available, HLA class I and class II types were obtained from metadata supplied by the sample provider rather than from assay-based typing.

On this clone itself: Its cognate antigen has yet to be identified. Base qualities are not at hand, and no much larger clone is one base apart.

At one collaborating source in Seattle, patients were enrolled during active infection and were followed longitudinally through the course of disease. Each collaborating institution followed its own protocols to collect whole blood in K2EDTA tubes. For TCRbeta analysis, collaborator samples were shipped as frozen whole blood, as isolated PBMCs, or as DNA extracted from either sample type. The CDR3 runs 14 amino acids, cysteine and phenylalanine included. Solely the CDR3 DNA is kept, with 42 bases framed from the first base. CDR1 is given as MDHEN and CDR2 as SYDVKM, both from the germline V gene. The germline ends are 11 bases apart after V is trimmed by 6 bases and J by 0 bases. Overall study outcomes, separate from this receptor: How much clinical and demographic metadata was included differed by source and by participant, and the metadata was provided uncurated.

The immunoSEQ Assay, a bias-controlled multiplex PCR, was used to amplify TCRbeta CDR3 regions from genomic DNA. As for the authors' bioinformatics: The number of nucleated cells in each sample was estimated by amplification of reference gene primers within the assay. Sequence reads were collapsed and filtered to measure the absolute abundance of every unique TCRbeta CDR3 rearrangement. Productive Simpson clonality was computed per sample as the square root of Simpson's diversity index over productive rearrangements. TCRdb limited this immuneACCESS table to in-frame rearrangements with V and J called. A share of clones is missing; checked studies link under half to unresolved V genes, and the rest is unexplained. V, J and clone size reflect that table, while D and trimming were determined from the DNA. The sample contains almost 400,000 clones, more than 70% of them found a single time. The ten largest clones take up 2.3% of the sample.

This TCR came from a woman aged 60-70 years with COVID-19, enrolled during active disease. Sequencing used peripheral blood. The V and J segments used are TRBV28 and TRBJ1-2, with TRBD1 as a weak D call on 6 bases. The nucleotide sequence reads TGTGCCAGCAGCCCCCCAGGGGCTAACTATGGCTACACCTTC. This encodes CASSPPGANYGYTF.